The present TCR beta chain was sequenced within a study of cytomegalovirus exposure and HLA in healthy donors (dated by TCRdb to about 2017). Concerning the study at large: An earlier analysis of several hundred of the donors reported over 250 Gb of sequence data and 95 million to 130 million unique TCR beta sequences obtained from around 190 million T cells. An earlier analysis of around 640 of the donors used high-throughput TCR beta sequencing to judge whether each TCR beta V gene segment behaved as functional or pseudogenic. Genome-wide SNP genotypes for about three fifths of the roughly 670 donors were used in a later genetic analysis, which treated that subset as a discovery cohort. On average, around 230,000 unique TCR beta nucleotide sequences were sequenced per donor among 398 genotyped donors of the cohort, with about 17% of those sequences being non-productive. High-throughput TCR immunosequencing, statistical association of individual TCRs with disease status, and machine learning were combined to predict cytomegalovirus infection status. Of the 398 genotyped donors, 70% to 90% were placed in the genetic ancestry cluster associated with self-reported Caucasian donors. Five DR-DQ haplotypes were treated as single units for association and clustering because of strong linkage in the cohort. Using immunosequencing, the study profiled T cell repertoires from 666 subjects and related those repertoires to cytomegalovirus serostatus. Rather than drawing on any new phenotypic data, the later analysis identified candidate immune exposures from TCR beta sequences and the way those sequences occurred across donors. An early release that covered about 640 HLA-typed donors contained approximately 290 gigabases of sequencing data and tens of millions of unique TCR sequences. Typing coverage differed by locus: A, B, C, DRB1 and DQB1 were typed in roughly 620-640 donors, DQA1 in roughly 500, DPA1 in approximately 610, and DPB1 in roughly 450. Donor age, sex, ethnicity and CMV serostatus were collected together with the repertoire data. The aim of the study was to test whether cataloging public T cell receptors could identify signatures of past pathogen exposure. HLA typing covered class I and class II loci at four-digit resolution. Along with the roughly 610-subject first cohort, a separate validation cohort of over 90 different subjects was used. Every repertoire in the discovery cohort had been generated on one and the same sequencing platform. In a later analysis, previously published TCR beta repertoires from 500 to 750 donors were re-analyzed and high-resolution HLA genotyping was added so that TCR occurrence patterns could be studied.

The V end gives up 0 bases and the J end 5 bases, leaving 3 bases in the junction not matched to a gene. From cysteine to phenylalanine, the CDR3 is 15 amino acids long. Solely the CDR3 DNA is kept, with 45 bases framed from the first base. Via the germline V gene, CDR1 is SGHRS and CDR2 YFSETQ. Receptor libraries were prepared by the immunoSEQ multiplex PCR assay. For the multiplex PCR, a mixture combining 60 forward primers for TCR Vbeta segments and 13 reverse primers for TCR Jbeta segments was used. The CDR3 region of rearranged TCR beta genes was amplified from genomic DNA by a multiplex PCR assay. The amplified TCR beta libraries were sequenced on the Illumina HiSeq System as 87-base-pair reads. As for the authors' bioinformatics: A later analysis counted about 82 million unique TCR beta chains across the 550 to 750 repertoires, and some 11 million of these chains were shared by at least two donors. Raw reads were error-corrected and collapsed into unique sequences with a nearest-neighbor algorithm that merged closely related sequences to remove PCR and sequencing errors. Alignment of CDR3 sequences to IMGT reference sequences was used to assign V, D and J gene segments. For a sequence to be retained, a match of at least six nucleotides to both a V gene segment and a J gene segment was required. A rearrangement counted as productive if the CDR3 had no stop codons and remained in frame with V and J, and every other rearrangement counted as non-productive. Following IMGT convention, CDR3 was defined as the stretch from the second conserved V-encoded cysteine up to the conserved J-encoded phenylalanine. Sequences without an unambiguous match to a single V gene segment were excluded from the earlier analysis of almost 600 of the donors. In an earlier analysis of approximately 590 of the donors, a V segment was called functional when productive rearrangements were above 56.7%, and segregating when the standard deviation between donors exceeded 5%. To diagnose cytomegalovirus status from the catalog of TCR beta chain sequences, a statistical classification framework was built. In a later analysis, TCR nucleotide sequences were compared against IMGT/GENE-DB human TR gene sequences so that V and J genes could be assigned. In a later analysis, CDR3 sequences and most-parsimonious VDJ recombination scenarios were assigned using the TCRdist pipeline. In a later analysis, every TCR beta chain was defined by the combination of its CDR3 amino acid sequence and its V-gene family, and reads without a unique V-gene family were dropped. As a way to deal with suspected cross-contamination and a sequencing artifact, a later analysis dropped approximately 570 nucleotide sequences that were highly shared and had low generation probability. In a later analysis, a clonal expansion index for each public chain was calculated from normalized within-repertoire ranks of inferred template counts. A later analysis computed generation probabilities with a VDJ recombination model fitted to out-of-frame rearrangements, and checked the results against IGoR. Hypergeometric tests were used in a later analysis to score TCR-TCR, TCR-HLA and TCR-CMV co-occurrence, with a repertoire-size bias correction applied to the TCR pairs. To estimate false discovery rates, a later analysis permuted the HLA or CMV assignments 20 times. In a later analysis, co-occurring TCRs were grouped using DBSCAN, and TCRdist sequence similarity was added for clustering within HLA-allele-positive subsets. Co-occurrence clustering excluded repertoires with fewer than 30,000 or more than 120,000 public chains, plus five with anomalous nucleotide sharing. TCRdb mirrors the immuneACCESS table, restricted to in-frame sequences. Some clones are absent from its copies; in checked studies, under half trace to an unresolved V gene, and the reason for the others is unknown. The V and J calls and clone size were taken over from that table, and D and trimming were inferred from the DNA. A total of about 120,000 clones appear in this sample, about 75% of them only once. The leading ten clones occupy approximately 30% of the sample.

A word on this clone: Its antigen remains undetermined. Per-base quality was not reported, and no clone a single base away is much larger than it.

In total, just over 650 healthy bone marrow donors made up the cohort. At the time of sampling, every cohort member was nominally healthy, though immune exposures that went unrecorded were likely present. The donor was CMV seropositive and was included in the group of about 290 seropositive cohort members. A peripheral blood sample was collected from each donor, and TCR beta sequencing was performed on peripheral blood mononuclear cells. Genomic DNA extraction from the blood cell samples was performed with the Qiagen DNeasy Blood Extraction Kit. Overall results and qualifications from the work: Linkage disequilibrium might explain the correlated functional status among segregating V segments, but an unknown experimental factor could not be excluded. Most TCR sequences were seen in very few donors, while some public TCRs were found in many individuals. The authors suggested that the approach could potentially be extended to other disease states and immunological phenotypes. Compared with equally common non-associated chains, HLA-associated TCR beta chains in a later analysis were more clonally expanded and had lower generation probabilities. In a later analysis, the rate of TCR association differed among HLA loci, with DRB1 alleles having the most associated TCRs and HLA-C alleles having the fewest. Some IMGT-functional V segments, including TRBV6-2 and TRBV6-3, could not be distinguished by the 87-base-pair reads and were therefore excluded. A further reported finding was that TCR beta sequences accurately predicted the HLA-A and HLA-B alleles for most subjects in the first cohort. In both the original and validation cohorts, the classifier was reported to diagnose cytomegalovirus status with high specificity and sensitivity. CMV serostatus was the only immune exposure information available for the cohort. In a later analysis, several top co-occurrence clusters were reported to appear linked to parvovirus B19, influenza, CMV and Epstein-Barr virus. In this cohort, only TCR beta chains were sequenced, and detectable features were limited by the absence of alpha or paired-chain data. An earlier analysis of 587 of the donors showed that most TCR beta V segments appeared in productive rearrangements either about 87% or about 30% of the time, which broadly matched IMGT annotations. Because counts were too low, roughly 17 rarely observed V segments, including chromosome 9 orphons, were left out of the earlier analysis of approximately 580 of the donors. According to a later genetic analysis, donors in an Asian-associated ancestry cluster had fewer N-insertions in productive TCRs than the roughly 660-donor mean. A few of the identified cytomegalovirus-associated TCR beta chains were confirmed in vitro to be specific for cytomegalovirus antigens. Roughly uniform sequencing depth across donors was assumed in presence/absence analyses, although this assumption may not hold. A cluster of highly shared sequence variants was judged likely to be a technical artifact of the sequencing pipeline. Strong co-occurrence of HLA alleles, especially DR and DQ, made assigning TCR associations to individual alleles difficult. The study listed approximately 150 TCR beta chains as associated with cytomegalovirus. Because HLA typing was missing for some donors at each locus, association tests included only the typed subset. A later analysis associated around 16,000 TCR beta sequences with specific HLA alleles at a false discovery rate of 0.05. V-gene and J-gene trimming of TCR beta chains was associated with a missense DCLRE1C variant in a later genetic analysis, and the association was replicated in an independent cohort. According to a later analysis, most CMV-associated TCR beta chains appeared to be HLA-restricted, and the HLA associations seemed to be driven largely by CMV exposure.

The rearranged segments are TRBV5-1 and TRBJ2-2, with 8 middle bases fitting TRBD1. The sequenced sample consisted of PBMCs. The receptor was derived from a man between 60 and 70 years old in good health and CMV-seropositive. The CDR3 amino acid sequence is: CASSLEGTGTGELFF. The nucleotide sequence is given as TGCGCCAGCAGCTTGGAGGGGACAGGAACCGGGGAGCTGTTTTTT.